These 28 T cell receptor beta chains were all obtained from the same sample, sequenced in a study of T cell responses to AZD1222 COVID-19 vaccine (dated by TCRdb to the early 2020s). The meaning of the sample's time point label: baseline before first vaccination. The receptor library was made with the immunoSEQ multiplex PCR assay. Here the immuneACCESS table is served through TCRdb, limited to in-frame sequences with V and J called. Missing clones are a known gap in these copies; in checked studies unresolved V genes cover under half, and the rest lacks a known reason. The table for this sample lists about 140,000 clones; roughly 90% of them were counted only once. The ten largest clones capture 1.9% of the sample. This specimen was peripheral blood, taken on day 0 of AZD1222 vaccination. These receptors were taken from an adult in good health.

J is TRBJ2-2 and V is TRBV6-4; 8 bases line up with TRBD2. The germline V gene encodes CDR1 MRHNA and CDR2 SNTAGT. Trimming cost V 6 bases and J 2 bases; bases outside gene matches: 11. CDR3 length: 17 amino acids. CDR3 bases: TGTGCCAGCAGCGCACGGGCGGGAGGCGTAAACACCGGGGAGCTGTTTTTT. Translation: CASSARAGGVNTGELFF.

The rearrangement uses TRBV7-9 and TRBJ1-1, with a weak D call TRBD1 (6 bases). The CDR3 runs 16 residues. CDR1 and CDR2 (germline): SEHNR, FQNEAQ (reference sequence). Between the trimmed V and J ends, which lost 5 bases and 4 bases, there was a span of 20 bases. CDR3 nucleotides: TGTGCCAGCAGCATTTCAGGACAGTTGGGAGGCACTGAAGCTTTCTTT. Translation: CASSISGQLGGTEAFF.

The chain combines TRBV6-5 with TRBJ1-1; TRBD1 aligns across 10 bases. The germline CDR1 and CDR2 sequences are MNHEY and SVGAGI. This CDR3 spans 15 amino acids. Germline trimming cut 6 bases from V and 1 base from J; bases unmatched to any gene: 5. The CDR3 nucleotides read TGTGCCAGCAGGGGACAGGGGTACGGGAACACTGAAGCTTTCTTT. It specifies CASRGQGYGNTEAFF.

J is TRBJ1-1 and V is TRBV19, with 7 bases that match TRBD1. CDR1 and CDR2 (germline): LNHDA, SQIVND (reference sequence). The CDR3 runs to 13 residues. V lost 5 bases and J lost 4; bases outside the gene matches: 4. The CDR3 DNA reads as TGTGCCAGTAGTTGGCAGGGGGGCACTGAAGCTTTCTTT. Translated: CASSWQGGTEAFF.

This chain links TRBV5-5 with TRBJ1-6; TRBD1 aligns across 11 bases. There are 14 residues in the CDR3. V was pared by 2 bases and J by 10 bases, with 2 bases of the junction left unmatched. Germline values: CDR1 SGHKS, CDR2 YYEKEE (reference sequence). In DNA form, the CDR3 reads TGTGCCAGCAGCTTCGGGACAGGGGGATCACCCCTCCACTTT. Protein product: CASSFGTGGSPLHF.

This clone has more than one count but fewer than ten. The chain recombines TRBV25-1 with TRBJ1-2; D perhaps matches TRBD1 (6 bases). This CDR3 contains 16 residues. Between the trimmed V and J ends, which lost 3 bases and 2 bases, there was a span of 16 bases. The V gene's germline CDR1 is MGHDK and CDR2 SYGVNS. CDR3 region: CASSDWGAGDNYGYTF. In nucleotides, the CDR3 is TGTGCCAGCAGTGATTGGGGGGCGGGGGACAACTATGGCTACACCTTC.

The V call is TRBV6-5, the J call TRBJ1-1; D perhaps matches TRBD1 (6 bases). CDR3 length: 14 amino acids. The germline V gene encodes CDR1 MNHEY and CDR2 SVGAGI. Trimming cost V 6 bases and J 4 bases, with 15 bases left between them. CDR3 protein: CASRRGGRATEAFF. CDR3 bases: TGTGCCAGCAGGAGGGGGGGGAGGGCCACTGAAGCTTTCTTT.

The chain is built from TRBV9 and TRBJ1-1; D not certain. The CDR3 sequence is 14 residues long. Looked up from germline, CDR1 is SGDLS and CDR2 is YYNGEE. The V and J ends lost 4 bases and 4 bases respectively, with 14 bases between them. The CDR3 is CASSSHEGSTEAFF. The DNA of the CDR3 is TGTGCCAGCAGCTCCCATGAGGGATCCACTGAAGCTTTCTTT.

This clone was seen only once. The chain couples TRBV28 to TRBJ1-1, with D unresolved. V lost 7 bases and J 10 bases, leaving 19 bases between the germline ends. This CDR3 has 13 residues. From germline, CDR1 is MDHEN and CDR2 SYDVKM. The CDR3 sequence is CASNRIPGKGAFF. The CDR3 nucleotides read TGTGCCAGCAACCGGATACCGGGAAAAGGAGCTTTCTTT.

The chain couples TRBV2 to TRBJ1-1, with unresolved D. The CDR3 contains 12 residues. The germline gives CDR1 SNHLY, CDR2 FYNNEI. This CDR3 is CANGQGNTEAFF. The CDR3 DNA reads as TGTGCAAATGGGCAAGGAAACACTGAAGCTTTCTTT. Supplemented by reference TRBV2 and TRBJ1-1, the full variable domain reads EPEVTQTPSHQVTQMGQEVILRCVPISNHLYFYWYRQILGQKVEFLVSFYNNEISEKSEIFDDQFSVERPDGSNFTLKIRSTKLEDSAMYFCANGQGNTEAFFGQGTRLTVV.

The chain links TRBV7-9 to TRBJ1-1, with D unclear. Germline lookup yields CDR1 SEHNR and CDR2 FQNEAQ (reference sequence). The V and J ends lost 2 bases and 2 bases respectively, with 9 bases between them. The length of the CDR3 is 14 residues. Written as DNA, the CDR3 is TGTGCCAGCAGCTTACGGGCGGAAAACACTGAAGCTTTCTTT. Its translation is CASSLRAENTEAFF.

The gene calls are TRBV6-5 and TRBJ1-5; 8 positions agree with TRBD1. With V trimmed by 10 bases and J by 3 bases, 11 bases remained unmatched. This CDR3 spans 15 amino acids. Germline V gives CDR1 MNHEY, CDR2 SVGAGI. CDR3 DNA: TGTGCCACCCAAGAGGGACAGGCAACCAATCAGCCCCAGCATTTT. It encodes CATQEGQATNQPQHF.

The V and J genes are TRBV5-1 and TRBJ1-2, with 9 bases matching TRBD1. V dropped 4 bases and J dropped 5; count of bases not matched to a gene: 6. From germline, CDR1 is SGHRS and CDR2 YFSETQ. The CDR3 runs 14 residues. In DNA, the CDR3 is TGCGCCAGCAGCCCGGGACAGGGAGATTATGGCTACACCTTC. This gives the protein CASSPGQGDYGYTF.

V and J are TRBV7-9 and TRBJ1-6; 11 bases are shared with TRBD1. This CDR3 has 16 amino acids. The J segment lost 7 bases and the V segment lost 5 bases, leaving 7 bases of the junction unmatched. Germline values: CDR1 SEHNR, CDR2 FQNEAQ (reference sequence). The CDR3 is CASSDYRDRGNSPLHF. The CDR3 DNA sequence: TGTGCCAGCAGCGATTACCGGGACAGGGGGAATTCACCCCTCCACTTT.

This clone was picked up one time. The chain has TRBV13 and TRBJ2-7, with 10 bases lining up with TRBD1. Losses at the gene ends were 6 bases for V and 5 bases for J; bases not matched to a gene: 7. The CDR3 runs to 14 residues. Germline V gene lookup returns CDR1 PRHDT and CDR2 FYEKMQ (reference sequence). The CDR3 DNA reads as TGTGCCAGCAGTCAACGGGACAGGGGCCACGAGCAGTACTTC. Translated, it gives CASSQRDRGHEQYF.

The chain uses TRBV7-7 and TRBJ2-7; D possibly corresponds to TRBD2 (6 bases). CDR1 and CDR2 from the germline V gene are SSHAT and FNYEAQ (reference sequence). V was trimmed by 2 bases and J by 2 bases, leaving 13 bases between them. The CDR3 length is 15 residues. CDR3 coding DNA: TGTGCCAGCAGCTTATTCTCGGGAGTTACCTACGAGCAGTACTTC. Protein sequence: CASSLFSGVTYEQYF.

The CDR3, as DNA: TGTGCCAGCCCCTCATCGACAGTTAACTATGGCTACACCTTC. It yields the protein CASPSSTVNYGYTF. This rearrangement joins TRBV19 to TRBJ1-2; D perhaps matches TRBD1 (5 bases). This CDR3 is built from 14 residues. Germline-derived CDR1 and CDR2 are LNHDA and SQIVND (reference sequence). V gave up 9 bases and J gave up 1 base, with 15 bases separating them.

CDR3 in DNA: TGTGCCAGCAGTGCTCCCCCCCCCTACGAGCAGTACTTC. Protein product: CASSAPPPYEQYF. This chain joins TRBV12-3 or TRBV12-4 and TRBJ2-7; D gene uncertain. V lost 5 bases and J lost 2, with 10 bases in between. The CDR3 has 13 amino acids.

The chain uses TRBV6-5 and TRBJ2-3, with 8 bases identical to TRBD2. The length of the CDR3 is 15 residues. Germline CDR1 is MNHEY and CDR2 is SVGAGI. V dropped 5 bases and J dropped 3; count of bases not matched to a gene: 7. The CDR3 loop reads CASSRTGGPTDTQYF. DNA of the CDR3: TGTGCCAGCAGTAGAACGGGGGGGCCTACAGATACGCAGTATTTT.

V gene TRBV7-8 combines with J gene TRBJ2-2; TRBD1 aligns across 10 bases. The CDR3 is made up of 18 amino acids. V was pared by 5 bases and J by 4 bases, with 13 bases of the junction left unmatched. The germline V gene has CDR1 SGHVS and CDR2 FQNEAQ. Written as DNA, the CDR3 is TGTGCCAGCAGCCCTCCGGGACAGGGGTTCACGGGCACCGGGGAGCTGTTTTTT. It codes for CASSPPGQGFTGTGELFF.

The V gene is TRBV7-8, the J gene TRBJ1-5; no reliable D call. Trimming took off 0 bases at V and 9 bases at J, with 15 bases between the two ends. Germline V CDR1 and CDR2: SGHVS, FQNEAQ. This CDR3 spans 15 amino acids. The CDR3 DNA sequence: TGTGCCAGCAGCTTAGCCCCTAACGGGCGGAGGCCCCAGCATTTT. Translated: CASSLAPNGRRPQHF.

V gene TRBV6-5 combines with J gene TRBJ2-5; tentative D call: TRBD2 (6 bases). The CDR3 has 13 amino acids. The germline V and J ends were trimmed by 7 bases and 3 bases, with 12 bases remaining between them. Germline V CDR1 and CDR2: MNHEY, SVGAGI. The CDR3 DNA sequence: TGTGCCAGCACCCACTGGGAGGAAGAGACCCAGTACTTC. Its translation is CASTHWEEETQYF.

The DNA for the CDR3 is TGTGCCAGCAGCTTGGGAGGAGTCGGGGGCTACACTGAAGCTTTCTTT. This sequence encodes CASSLGGVGGYTEAFF. This chain links TRBV5-4 with TRBJ1-1; a weak D match, TRBD1 (6 bases). Trimming left V 0 bases short and J 3 bases short, with 15 bases between. Germline assignment: CDR1 SGHNT and CDR2 YYREEE (reference sequence). The CDR3 is 16 amino acids. The whole variable domain, remainder taken from reference TRBV5-4 and TRBJ1-1, is ETGVTQSPTHLIKTRGQQVTLRCSSQSGHNTVSWYQQALGQGPQFIFQYYREEENGRGNFPPRFSGLQFPNYSSELNVNALELDDSALYLCASSLGGVGGYTEAFFGQGTRLTVV.

The J gene is TRBJ1-5, the V gene TRBV29-1; TRBD1 matches 7 bases. The CDR3 consists of 14 residues. Trimming at V came to 6 bases and at J to 7 bases, leaving 12 bases not matched to a gene. Germline V lookup: CDR1 SQVTM, CDR2 ANQGSEA. CDR3 bases: TGCAGCGTGCAGGGGGGCCAGGGGAACCAGCCCCAGCATTTT. Translation: CSVQGGQGNQPQHF.

The chain couples TRBV2 to TRBJ1-5; D unclear. Looked up from germline, CDR1 is SNHLY and CDR2 is FYNNEI. V was pared by 4 bases and J by 0 bases, with 7 bases between. This CDR3 comprises 14 residues. The CDR3 bases are TGTGCCAGCAGTGTAGAAGATAGCAATCAGCCCCAGCATTTT. It encodes CASSVEDSNQPQHF.

The rearrangement links TRBV27 to TRBJ1-2; D unresolved. V lost 3 bases and J 5 bases, leaving 10 bases between the germline ends. This CDR3 has 13 amino acids. Germline V gene data show CDR1 as MNHEY and CDR2 as SMNVEV (reference sequence). This chain's CDR3 is CASSLSPTYGYTF. The CDR3 bases are TGTGCCAGCAGTTTGTCCCCTACATATGGCTACACCTTC.

The chain employs TRBV6-5 and TRBJ1-1; D ambiguous. The ends were cut back, 7 bases at V and 0 bases at J, with 12 bases in the middle. The CDR3 length is 14 residues. Germline V gene sequence: CDR1 MNHEY, CDR2 SVGAGI. CDR3 sequence reads: CASTVTLMNTEAFF. CDR3 in DNA: TGTGCCAGCACTGTCACGCTAATGAACACTGAAGCTTTCTTT.

The chain uses TRBV4-3 and TRBJ2-1; TRBD2 aligns across 7 bases. Trimming at V came to 2 bases and at J to 3 bases, leaving 10 bases not matched to a gene. The CDR3 covers 17 residues. CDR1 LGHNA and CDR2 YSLEER come from the germline V gene. The CDR3 reads CASSQIEGSGDYNEQFF. The CDR3 DNA is TGCGCCAGCAGCCAAATCGAGGGGAGCGGGGACTACAATGAGCAGTTCTTC.